This TCR beta chain was identified during a study of T-cell reconstitution after alpha-beta-depleted transplantation in children. The ends were cut back, 1 base at V and 9 bases at J, with 9 bases in the middle. The CDR3 totals 12 residues. Germline V gene lookup returns CDR1 LGHDT and CDR2 YNNKEL (reference sequence). The TCRbeta library was prepared with unique molecular identifiers. Each CDR3 protein is one row after TCRdb ran MiXCR on the PCR reads. The table has some 550,000 distinct CDR3 sequences, approximately 20% seen once; the top ten hold approximately 3%. The clonotype was recovered from a human donor who donated a stem cell graft to a child with acute lymphoblastic leukemia. The chain uses TRBV3-1 and TRBJ1-2, with D unclear. Specimen: PBMCs from the stem cell graft donor, collected from the stem cell graft. CDR3 protein: CASSQVARSYTF. DNA of the CDR3: TGTGCCAGCAGCCAAGTGGCCCGAAGCTACACCTTC. The whole variable domain, remainder taken from reference TRBV3-1 and TRBJ1-2, is DTAVSQTPKYLVTQMGNDKSIKCEQNLGHDTMYWYKQDSKKFLKIMFSYNNKELIINETVPNRFSPKSPDKAHLNLHINSLELGDSAVYFCASSQVARSYTFGSGTRLTVV.